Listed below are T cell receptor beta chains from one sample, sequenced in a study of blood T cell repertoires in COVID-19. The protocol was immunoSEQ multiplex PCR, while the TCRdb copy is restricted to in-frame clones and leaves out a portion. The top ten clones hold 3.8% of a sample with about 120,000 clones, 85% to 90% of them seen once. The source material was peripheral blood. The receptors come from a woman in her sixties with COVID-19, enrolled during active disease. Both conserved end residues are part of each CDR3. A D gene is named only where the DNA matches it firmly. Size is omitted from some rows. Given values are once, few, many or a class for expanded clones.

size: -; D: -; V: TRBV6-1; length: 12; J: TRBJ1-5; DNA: TGTGCCAGCAGTGAAGGGGCCCTCCTCCAGCATTTT; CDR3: CASSEGALLQHF
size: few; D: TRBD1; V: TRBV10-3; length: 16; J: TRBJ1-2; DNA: TGTGCCATCAGTGCCGAACCGGGACAGGGTGTCTATGGCTACACCTTC; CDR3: CAISAEPGQGVYGYTF
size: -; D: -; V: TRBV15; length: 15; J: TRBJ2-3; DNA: TGTGCCACCAGCAGCCCGGAGGGGATCACAGATACGCAGTATTTT; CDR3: CATSSPEGITDTQYF
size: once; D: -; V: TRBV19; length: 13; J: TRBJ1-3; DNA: TGTGCCAGTAGTTTTTACTCTGGAAACACCATATATTTT; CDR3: CASSFYSGNTIYF
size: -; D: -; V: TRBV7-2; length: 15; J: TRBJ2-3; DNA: TGTGCCAGCAGCTTAGCGTCTGTTAGCACAGATACGCAGTATTTT; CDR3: CASSLASVSTDTQYF
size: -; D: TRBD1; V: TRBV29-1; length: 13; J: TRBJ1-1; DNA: TGCAGCGTCGTGGACAGGGGGTATTCTGAAGCTTTCTTT; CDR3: CSVVDRGYSEAFF
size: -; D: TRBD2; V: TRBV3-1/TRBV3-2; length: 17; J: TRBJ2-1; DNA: TGTGCCAGCAGCCCCCGGACTAGCGGGGTACCATACAATGAGCAGTTCTTC; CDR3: CASSPRTSGVPYNEQFF
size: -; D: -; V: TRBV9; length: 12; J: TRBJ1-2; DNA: TGTGCCAGCAGCGTAGCGGGCTATGGCTACACCTTC; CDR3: CASSVAGYGYTF
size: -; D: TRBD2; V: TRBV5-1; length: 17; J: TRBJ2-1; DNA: TGCGCCAGCAGCTTGGCCCGGACTAGCGGGGTTTACAATGAGCAGTTCTTC; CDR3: CASSLARTSGVYNEQFF
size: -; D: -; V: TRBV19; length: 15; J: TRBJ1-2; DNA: TGTGCCAGTAGTGCCCGGGGTAGTTTTAACTATGGCTACACCTTC; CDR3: CASSARGSFNYGYTF
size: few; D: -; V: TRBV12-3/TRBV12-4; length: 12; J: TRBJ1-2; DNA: TGTGCCAGCAGTTTGGAGGGCGTCATCGACACCTTC; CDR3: CASSLEGVIDTF
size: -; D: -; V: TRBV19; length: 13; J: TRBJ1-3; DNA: TGTGCCAGTAGTCACGGGACTGGAAACACCATATATTTT; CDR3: CASSHGTGNTIYF
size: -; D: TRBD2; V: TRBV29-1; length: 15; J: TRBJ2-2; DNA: TGCAGCGTTAGCGGACTAGCGGGGAACACCGGGGAGCTGTTTTTT; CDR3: CSVSGLAGNTGELFF
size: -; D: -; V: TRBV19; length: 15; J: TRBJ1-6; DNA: TGTGCCAGTACCCAACAATGGGCAGGGAACTCACCCCTCCACTTT; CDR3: CASTQQWAGNSPLHF
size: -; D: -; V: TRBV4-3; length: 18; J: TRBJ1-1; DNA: TGCGCCAGCAGCCGGGGCAGGACCCACCCCTCGCAGAACACTGAAGCTTTCTTT; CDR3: CASSRGRTHPSQNTEAFF
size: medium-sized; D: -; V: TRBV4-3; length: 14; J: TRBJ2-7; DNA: TGCGCCAGCAGCCAAGAGTGGGGGGCCTACGAGCAGTACTTC; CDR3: CASSQEWGAYEQYF
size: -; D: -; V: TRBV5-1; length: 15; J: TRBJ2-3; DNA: TGCGCCAGCAGCTTGGCCCAGGTAATCACAGATACGCAGTATTTT; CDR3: CASSLAQVITDTQYF
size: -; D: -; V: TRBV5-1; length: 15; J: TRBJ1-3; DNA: TGCGCCAGCACCCCGTCCGGAGGCTCTGGAAACACCATATATTTT; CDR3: CASTPSGGSGNTIYF
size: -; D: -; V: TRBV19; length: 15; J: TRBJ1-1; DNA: TGTGCCAGTAGTGGGTTATCAGGGGAAGGGACTGAAGCTTTCTTT; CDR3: CASSGLSGEGTEAFF
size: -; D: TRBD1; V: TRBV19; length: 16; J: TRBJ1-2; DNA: TGTGCCAGTAGTATGAGAGGGGGGACAGACGACTATGGCTACACCTTC; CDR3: CASSMRGGTDDYGYTF
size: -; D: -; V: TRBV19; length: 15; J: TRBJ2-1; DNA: TGTGCCAGTATGCTAGCTGGGAGCTCCTACAATGAGCAGTTCTTC; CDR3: CASMLAGSSYNEQFF
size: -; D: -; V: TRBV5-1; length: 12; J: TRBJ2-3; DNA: TGCGCCAGCAGCTTGGAGCGAGATACGCAGTATTTT; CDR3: CASSLERDTQYF
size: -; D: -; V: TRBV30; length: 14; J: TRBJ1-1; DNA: TGTGCCTGGAGTGTAGGGCAGGGGTCCACTGAAGCTTTCTTT; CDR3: CAWSVGQGSTEAFF
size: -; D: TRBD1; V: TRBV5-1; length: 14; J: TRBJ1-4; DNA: TGCGCCAGCAGCTTGACAGGGGGGAATGAAAAACTGTTTTTT; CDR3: CASSLTGGNEKLFF
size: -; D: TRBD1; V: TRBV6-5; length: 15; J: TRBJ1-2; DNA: TGTGCCAGCATAGAATCAGGGGGCAGCGGCTATGGCTACACCTTC; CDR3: CASIESGGSGYGYTF
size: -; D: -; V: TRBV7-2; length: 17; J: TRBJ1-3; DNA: TGTGCCAGCAGCTCTACCCCCCCCAGGGAGGCAGGAAACACCATATATTTT; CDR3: CASSSTPPREAGNTIYF
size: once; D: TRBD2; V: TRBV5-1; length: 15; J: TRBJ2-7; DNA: TGCGCCAGCAGCCCACCACTAGCGGGGGGGGGTGTGCAGTACTTC; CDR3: CASSPPLAGGGVQYF
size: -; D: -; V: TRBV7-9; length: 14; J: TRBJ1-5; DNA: TGTGCCAGCACCGCAGGGAGGGCCAATCAGCCCCAGCATTTT; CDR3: CASTAGRANQPQHF